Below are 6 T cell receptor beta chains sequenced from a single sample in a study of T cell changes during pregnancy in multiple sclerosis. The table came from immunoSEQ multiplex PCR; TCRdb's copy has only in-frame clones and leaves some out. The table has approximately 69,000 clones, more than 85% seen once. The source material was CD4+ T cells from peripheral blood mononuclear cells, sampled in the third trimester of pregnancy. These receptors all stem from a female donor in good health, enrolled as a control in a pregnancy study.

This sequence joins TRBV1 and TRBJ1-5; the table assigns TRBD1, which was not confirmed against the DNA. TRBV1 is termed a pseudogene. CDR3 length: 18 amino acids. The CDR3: CTSSHAWPGGHFNQPQHF. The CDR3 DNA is TGCACCAGCAGCCACGCTTGGCCAGGGGGACATTTTAATCAGCCCCAGCATTTT.

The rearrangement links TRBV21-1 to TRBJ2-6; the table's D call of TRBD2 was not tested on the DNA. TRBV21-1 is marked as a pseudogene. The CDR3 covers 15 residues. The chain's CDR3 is CASRRRLSGANVLTF. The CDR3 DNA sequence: TGTGCCAGCAGGAGGCGGCTATCTGGGGCCAACGTCCTGACTTTC.

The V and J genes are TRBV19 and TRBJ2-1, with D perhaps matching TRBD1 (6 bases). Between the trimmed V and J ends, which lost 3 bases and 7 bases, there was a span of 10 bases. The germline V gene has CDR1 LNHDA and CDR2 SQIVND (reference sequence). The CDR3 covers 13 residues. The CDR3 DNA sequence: TGTGCCAGTAGTATGCAGGGGAAGAATGAGCAGTTCTTC. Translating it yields CASSMQGKNEQFF.

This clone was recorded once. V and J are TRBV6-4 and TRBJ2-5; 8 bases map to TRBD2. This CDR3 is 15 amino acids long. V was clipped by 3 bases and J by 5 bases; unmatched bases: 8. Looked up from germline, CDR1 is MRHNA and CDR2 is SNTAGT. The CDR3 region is CASSEASGPVETQYF. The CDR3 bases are TGTGCCAGCAGTGAGGCTAGCGGGCCCGTGGAGACCCAGTACTTC.

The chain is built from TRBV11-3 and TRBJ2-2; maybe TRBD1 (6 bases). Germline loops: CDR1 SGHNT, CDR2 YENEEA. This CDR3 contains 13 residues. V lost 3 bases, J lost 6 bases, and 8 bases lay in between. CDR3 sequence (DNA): TGTGCCAGCAGCTTTCAGGGGTCCGGGGAGCTGTTTTTT. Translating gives CASSFQGSGELFF.

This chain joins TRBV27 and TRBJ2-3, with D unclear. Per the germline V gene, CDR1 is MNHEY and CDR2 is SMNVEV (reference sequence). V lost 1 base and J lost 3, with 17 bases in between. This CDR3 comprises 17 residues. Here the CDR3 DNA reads TGTGCCAGCAGTTTATACCCCCCCGCGTTTGAGACAGATACGCAGTATTTT. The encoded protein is CASSLYPPAFETDTQYF.